This T cell receptor (beta chain) was identified in a study of T cell repertoires in cytomegalovirus infection. Overall study context: Recently identified HLA-C-restricted CMV epitopes were among the peptides used. It can be stated that public TCR beta signatures indicated CMV infection as well as a matching HLA type. Study-wide findings and caveats: HLA-C-restricted CMV clonotypes gave the most frequent clonotype in two of eight donors.

TCRdb re-called the reads with MiXCR, one entry per CDR3 protein. The sample includes 750,000 to 900,000 distinct CDR3 sequences, 25% to 30% of them seen just once. As regards this clonotype: Antigen unknown.

Germline assignment: CDR1 MNHEY and CDR2 SVGAGI. The CDR3 is 14 amino acids. With 4 bases removed from V and 5 bases from J, the gap between germline ends came to 13 bases. The chain links TRBV6-5 to TRBJ2-3; no clear D gene. The specimen comprised cultured CD8+ T cells from PBMCs, sampled from culture after CMV antigen stimulation. The sequence was collected from a human donor in good health (CMV status not recorded). Some clones in this sample may be carry-over from other donors' samples. DNA of the CDR3: TGTGCCAGCAGTTGGGATGGGTTGGTAGATACGCAGTATTTT. Residues: CASSWDGLVDTQYF.